This T cell receptor (beta chain) is drawn from a study of cytomegalovirus exposure and HLA in healthy donors. Clones were read by immunoSEQ multiplex PCR, and TCRdb kept only the in-frame ones, dropping some. Of some 86,000 clones listed, over 85% are singletons. Sequenced: PBMCs. The TCR comes from a woman aged 30 to 39 in good health and CMV-seronegative.

CDR3 in amino acids: CASSSPDRSYEQYF. The CDR3 DNA reads TGTGCCAGCAGCTCCCCGGACAGATCCTACGAGCAGTACTTC. The V call is TRBV5-5, the J call TRBJ2-7, with a weak D call TRBD1 (6 bases). The CDR3 is 14 amino acids. V was trimmed by 3 bases and J by 1 base, leaving 11 bases between them. CDR1 and CDR2 (germline): SGHKS, YYEKEE (reference sequence).